The 25 T cell receptor beta chains below all came from one sample that was sequenced in a study of CD8 T cells in ankylosing spondylitis. TCRdb processed the 5' RACE reads anew with MiXCR; each CDR3 protein has one entry. Among 250,000 to 350,000 distinct CDR3 sequences, 7% to 9% were seen once, and the ten largest hold more than 14%. Points from the study as a whole: A motif of eight highly homologous TCR beta variants was seen as apparently characteristic of ankylosing spondylitis blood.

Their cognate antigens are unknown. The sample taken for sequencing was blood, either unsorted or a sorted T cell fraction (not recorded which). These receptors were obtained from a male donor with ankylosing spondylitis.

Only a few counts were recorded for this clonotype. This chain connects TRBV20-1 to TRBJ2-1; TRBD2 aligns across 9 bases. With 6 bases clipped from V and 2 bases from J, the junction kept 8 bases outside the gene matches. The CDR3 has 15 residues. CDR1 is DFQATT and CDR2 is SNEGSKA in the germline V gene (reference sequence). CDR3 sequence (DNA): TGCAGTGCCACTCTTAGCGGGAGACCCTACAATGAGCAGTTCTTC. The encoded protein is CSATLSGRPYNEQFF.

This clonotype was counted between two and nine times. The chain has TRBV4-1 and TRBJ2-7; D may correspond to TRBD1 or TRBD2 (5 bases each). Germline CDR1 reads MGHRA; CDR2 reads YSYEKL. This CDR3 spans 20 amino acids. V was cut by 1 base and J by 2 bases, with 27 bases left in between. CDR3 bases: TGCGCCAGCAGCCAAGTGTTCTTTGGGACCCCCTCGCGATCACCCTACGAGCAGTACTTC. Residues: CASSQVFFGTPSRSPYEQYF.

In DNA form, the CDR3 reads TGTGCCAGCGACACGAGCTCCTATAATTCACCCCTCCACTTT. It yields the protein CASDTSSYNSPLHF. This chain uses TRBV2 with TRBJ1-6; D is ambiguous. Germline V gene data show CDR1 as SNHLY and CDR2 as FYNNEI. V lost 8 bases to trimming and J lost 0 bases, with 8 bases between them. The CDR3 has 14 amino acids.

This clonotype appeared many times. The chain couples TRBV20-1 to TRBJ1-1, with 8 bases lining up with TRBD1. Germline assignment: CDR1 DFQATT and CDR2 SNEGSKA (reference sequence). The CDR3 sequence is 14 residues long. J was trimmed by 8 bases and V by 4 bases; bases with no gene match: 12. The CDR3 DNA is TGCAGTGCTACGAGACAGGGGACGGGCCCCGAAGCTTTCTTT. Protein: CSATRQGTGPEAFF.

This clonotype was seen a few times. V and J are TRBV12-3 or TRBV12-4 and TRBJ2-1, with 12 bases identical to TRBD2. The CDR3 sequence is 17 residues long. Unmatched junction bases numbered 11, after V lost 1 base and J lost 10 bases. The CDR3 region has the DNA TGTGCCAGCAGTTTAGGGGGAAGTACTAGCGGGAGGAGGGAGCAGTTCTTC. Encoded protein: CASSLGGSTSGRREQFF.

The sample holds one count of this clonotype. V usage is TRBV28 and J usage is TRBJ2-7, with unresolved D. V gave up 2 bases and J gave up 5 bases, with 10 bases separating them. The CDR3 spans 13 residues. Germline CDR1 and CDR2: MDHEN and SYDVKM. CDR3 in amino acids: CASSLLPGNEQYF. CDR3 sequence (DNA): TGTGCCAGCAGTTTACTTCCCGGAAACGAGCAGTACTTC.

This clonotype was counted many times. The chain joins TRBV7-3 to TRBJ2-1; 8 bases map to TRBD2. CDR1 SGHTA and CDR2 FQGTGA come from the germline V gene. Trimming at V came to 4 bases and at J to 8 bases, leaving 4 bases not matched to a gene. CDR3 length: 13 residues. For the CDR3, the DNA is TGTGCCAGCAGCTCCAGCGGGAGCCATGAGCAGTTCTTC. Translation gives CASSSSGSHEQFF.

This clonotype was seen only a few times. The V and J genes are TRBV6-1 and TRBJ2-1; D call uncertain. The germline CDR1 and CDR2 sequences are MNHNS and SASEGT. The CDR3 spans 13 residues. Trimming removed 10 bases from V and 7 bases from J, with 17 bases in between. CDR3 bases: TGTGCCATCTCGACCGGAGAGCCAAATGAGCAGTTCTTC. Its protein product is CAISTGEPNEQFF.

This clonotype was seen a few times. The chain carries TRBV21-1 and TRBJ2-5; TRBD2 is the table's D call, not checked against the DNA. TRBV21-1 is a recognized pseudogene. The CDR3 length is 13 residues. CDR3 region: CATDRGGIETQYF. DNA for the CDR3: TGTGCCACCGACCGTGGAGGGATAGAGACCCAGTACTTC.

Points on this clonotype: A much larger clone is a single base away; this may be a read error. Without the conserved terminal phenylalanine or tryptophan, this CDR3 likely stems from a read error. This chain connects TRBV10-3 to TRBJ1-2; possible D gene TRBD1, 5 bases. V lost 3 bases and J 4 bases, leaving 9 bases between the germline ends. This CDR3 is built from 13 residues. CDR1 ENHRY and CDR2 SYGVKD come from the germline V gene. The CDR3 protein is CAISDRQSYGYTI. The CDR3 DNA is TGTGCCATCAGTGATCGACAGTCCTATGGCTACACCATC.

This clonotype was seen a handful of times. V is TRBV7-8 and J is TRBJ1-5, with D unresolved. The CDR3 is 16 amino acids. Trimming pared 0 bases from V and 0 bases from J, leaving 9 bases between. Per germline, CDR1 SGHVS and CDR2 FQNEAQ. The CDR3 spells CASSLAVGYSNQPQHF. The CDR3, as DNA: TGTGCCAGCAGCTTAGCTGTGGGTTATAGCAATCAGCCCCAGCATTTT.

This clonotype has a handful of counts. The CDR3 coding sequence is TGCGCCAGGAACTGCGGGACAGGGGACACTGAAGCTTTCTTT. This sequence encodes CARNCGTGDTEAFF. The V call is TRBV4-1, the J call TRBJ1-1; the match to TRBD1 covers 10 bases. Trimming cost V 9 bases and J 3 bases; bases outside gene matches: 7. This CDR3 spans 14 amino acids. The germline gives CDR1 MGHRA, CDR2 YSYEKL.

This clonotype was observed a handful of times. The rearrangement links TRBV7-9 to TRBJ2-5; TRBD2 aligns across 7 bases. Looked up from germline, CDR1 is SEHNR and CDR2 is FQNEAQ (reference sequence). The CDR3 is 15 residues long. V lost 4 bases and J lost 2; bases outside the gene matches: 7. The CDR3 protein is CASSSKLAQQETQYF. The CDR3 nucleotides read TGTGCCAGCAGCTCAAAACTAGCGCAGCAAGAGACCCAGTACTTC.

This clonotype was observed a handful of times. The V call is TRBV6-2 or TRBV6-3, the J call TRBJ2-2; D is undetermined. The CDR3 runs 14 residues. Germline CDR1 is MNHEY and CDR2 is SVGEGT. V was cut by 7 bases and J by 0 bases, with 9 bases left in between. The DNA of the CDR3 is TGTGCCAGCACCGACTTCTCGAACACCGGGGAGCTGTTTTTT. This translates into CASTDFSNTGELFF.

The rearrangement joins TRBV12-5 to TRBJ2-3; 7 nucleotides agree with TRBD2. Per germline, CDR1 LGHNT and CDR2 FRNRAP. The length of the CDR3 is 16 residues. CDR3 residues: CAPPPLASGAGDTQYF. CDR3 coding DNA: TGTGCCCCCCCCCCGCTGGCTAGCGGAGCAGGAGATACGCAGTATTTT.

This clonotype showed up just a few times. The genes are TRBV4-3 and TRBJ2-5; 9 nucleotides agree with TRBD1. Germline V gives CDR1 LGHNA, CDR2 YSLEER. CDR3 size: 16 residues. Trimming cost V 3 bases and J 4 bases; bases outside gene matches: 9. CDR3 sequence reads: CASSHLHRGRGETQYF. The CDR3 nucleotides read TGCGCCAGCAGCCACCTTCACAGGGGGCGAGGAGAGACCCAGTACTTC.

The rearrangement joins TRBV12-3 or TRBV12-4 to TRBJ1-1, with 7 bases lining up with TRBD1. Losses at the gene ends were 5 bases for V and 5 bases for J; bases not matched to a gene: 5. The CDR3 contains 13 residues. CDR3: CASSRQGWTEAFF. The DNA for the CDR3 is TGTGCCAGCAGTAGACAGGGATGGACTGAAGCTTTCTTT.

In its sample, this clonotype was seen many times. The V call is TRBV20-1, the J call TRBJ2-4, with D unclear. This CDR3 comprises 15 residues. Trimming took off 1 base at V and 0 bases at J, with 10 bases between the two ends. Germline V gives CDR1 DFQATT, CDR2 SNEGSKA (reference sequence). Written as DNA, the CDR3 is TGCAGTGCTAGAGGGCAGATGTTAGCCAAAAACATTCAGTACTTC. Protein sequence: CSARGQMLAKNIQYF.

This clonotype came up many times. The rearrangement links TRBV6-4 to TRBJ2-3; TRBD1 matches 10 bases. V was clipped by 6 bases and J by 3 bases; unmatched bases: 6. The CDR3 is 15 amino acids. In germline, CDR1 is MRHNA, CDR2 SNTAGT. CDR3 nucleotide sequence: TGTGCCAGCAGCCGGGACAGGGGTCTTACAGATACGCAGTATTTT. As protein: CASSRDRGLTDTQYF.

This clonotype came up a few times. The chain recombines TRBV28 with TRBJ2-2; perhaps TRBD2 as D (6 bases). The CDR3 spans 12 residues. The germline gives CDR1 MDHEN, CDR2 SYDVKM. V shed 8 bases and J shed 6 bases, with 10 bases lying between them. The CDR3 region is CASQWEAGELFF. CDR3 DNA: TGTGCCAGCCAATGGGAGGCCGGGGAGCTGTTTTTT.

This clonotype was seen only once. This sequence joins TRBV6-2 or TRBV6-3 and TRBJ2-4, with 7 positions matching TRBD1. J was trimmed by 6 bases and V by 6 bases; bases with no gene match: 5. CDR1 and CDR2 from the germline V gene are MNHEY and SVGEGT. This CDR3 has 13 amino acids. CDR3 loop: CASSPGQVNIQYF. The CDR3, as DNA: TGTGCCAGCAGCCCCGGACAGGTAAACATTCAGTACTTC.

This clonotype was seen more than once but under ten times. V gene TRBV4-2 combines with J gene TRBJ2-7; D may be TRBD1 or TRBD2 (5 bases each). CDR1 and CDR2 from the germline V gene are LGHNA and YNFKEQ. V was trimmed by 4 bases and J by 0 bases, leaving 16 bases between them. The CDR3 is 16 amino acids. The CDR3 reads CASSLTPGAYSYEQYF. CDR3 nucleotide sequence: TGTGCCAGCAGCCTAACCCCCGGGGCCTACTCCTACGAGCAGTACTTC.

At least ten counts were recorded for this clonotype. The chain is built from TRBV18 and TRBJ2-7; 12 positions agree with TRBD2. Germline V gene sequence: CDR1 KGHSH, CDR2 LQKENI. The trim removed 3 bases at V and 2 bases at J, leaving 2 bases unmatched. This CDR3 region has 15 residues. This chain's CDR3 is CASSPSSGRAYEQYF. DNA of the CDR3: TGTGCCAGCTCACCTTCTAGCGGGAGGGCCTACGAGCAGTACTTC. Full variable domain (outside the CDR3, taken from reference TRBV18 and TRBJ2-7): NAGVMQNPRHLVRRRGQEARLRCSPMKGHSHVYWYRQLPEEGLKFMVYLQKENIIDESGMPKERFSAEFPKEGPSILRIQQVVRGDSAAYFCASSPSSGRAYEQYFGPGTRLTVT.

This clonotype was picked up a small number of times. The J gene is TRBJ2-2, the V gene TRBV7-8, with 9 bases lining up with TRBD1. The CDR3 has 16 amino acids. The V gene's germline CDR1 is SGHVS and CDR2 FQNEAQ. V was clipped by 6 bases and J by 2 bases; unmatched bases: 7. CDR3 sequence: CASRQQGALNTGELFF. CDR3 DNA sequence: TGTGCCAGCAGGCAACAGGGGGCCCTAAACACCGGGGAGCTGTTTTTT.

This clonotype was detected many times. V usage is TRBV4-1 and J usage is TRBJ1-2; weak D call: TRBD1 (6 bases). The CDR3 has 16 residues. Per the germline V gene, CDR1 is MGHRA and CDR2 is YSYEKL. Trimming pared 2 bases from V and 4 bases from J, leaving 17 bases between. The CDR3 spells CASSQINRVLGYGYTF. In DNA form, the CDR3 reads TGCGCCAGCAGCCAAATAAACAGGGTACTTGGCTATGGCTACACCTTC.